This TCR beta chain was observed in a study of human T cells and chemical hapten exposure. On the study more broadly: Sensitization employed 2% DPC on roughly 2 cm by roughly 2 cm of upper inner arm skin. Readings were taken at 6 days from patch tests that had applied 0.01% DPC to the upper back.

The time point: pre-sensitization, week 0. As to treatment: therapeutic diphenylcyclopropenone sensitization with weekly scalp DPC. CDR1 and CDR2 from the germline V gene are MDHEN and SYDVKM. The V gene end was trimmed by 5 bases and the J gene end by 5 bases; junction bases not matched to a gene: 13. The CDR3 has 16 residues. Single cDNA molecules in the library carried unique molecular identifiers attached during preparation. In TCRdb, the RACE reads were re-called with MiXCR into one record per CDR3 protein. This table holds 350,000 to 450,000 distinct CDR3 sequences, roughly 5% found once. This clonotype has a handful of counts. Its antigen is not known. Points from the study as a whole: Significantly more large CDR3 similarity clusters arose among expanded TCRs than among controls.

The chain couples TRBV28 to TRBJ2-5; 8 nucleotides line up with TRBD2. Sequenced here: whole blood, sampled in connection with sensitization to the hapten diphenylcyclopropenone (DPC). The clonotype was recovered from a woman between 45 and 65 years old with alopecia areata. Some clones in this sample may be carry-over from other donors' samples. CDR3 bases: TGTGCCAGCAGTCCCTTCATGATAGCGGGACGCGAGACCCAGTACTTC. Its protein is CASSPFMIAGRETQYF. The variable domain in full, with the rest retrieved from reference TRBV28 and TRBJ2-5, is DVKVTQSSRYLVKRTGEKVFLECVQDMDHENMFWYRQDPGLGLRLIYFSYDVKMKEKGDIPEGYSVSREKKERFSLILESASTNQTSMYLCASSPFMIAGRETQYFGPGTRLLVL.